This paragraph reports one T cell receptor beta chain. Germline-derived CDR1 and CDR2 are SNHLY and FYNNEI. The CDR3 runs 15 residues. With 4 bases clipped from V and 4 bases from J, the junction kept 6 bases outside the gene matches. This entry comes from a study of blood T cell repertoires in COVID-19. TCRdb's table, derived via immunoSEQ multiplex PCR, lists solely in-frame clones and lacks some. The repertoire has roughly 170,000 clones, about four fifths of them found once; the top ten carry 12%. Sequenced material: PBMCs or T cells enriched from blood (not recorded which). The receptor was derived from a man aged 50 to 60 who had recovered from COVID-19. V usage is TRBV2 and J usage is TRBJ1-5, with 8 bases aligning to TRBD1. CDR3 DNA: TGTGCCAGCAGTGGAACAGGGGGAGCAAATCAGCCCCAGCATTTT. As protein: CASSGTGGANQPQHF.